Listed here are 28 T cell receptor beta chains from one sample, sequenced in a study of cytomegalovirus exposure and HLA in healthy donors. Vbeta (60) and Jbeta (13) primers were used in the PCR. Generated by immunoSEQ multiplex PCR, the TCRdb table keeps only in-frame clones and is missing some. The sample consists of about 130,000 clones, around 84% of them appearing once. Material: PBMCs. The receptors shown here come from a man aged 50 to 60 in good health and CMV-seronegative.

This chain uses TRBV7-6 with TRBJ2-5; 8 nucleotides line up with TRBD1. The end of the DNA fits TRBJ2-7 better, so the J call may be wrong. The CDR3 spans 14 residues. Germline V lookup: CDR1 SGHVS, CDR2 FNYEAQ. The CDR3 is CASSPGTGFHEQYF. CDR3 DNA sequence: TGTGCCAGCAGCCCCGGGACAGGATTCCACGAGCAGTACTTC.

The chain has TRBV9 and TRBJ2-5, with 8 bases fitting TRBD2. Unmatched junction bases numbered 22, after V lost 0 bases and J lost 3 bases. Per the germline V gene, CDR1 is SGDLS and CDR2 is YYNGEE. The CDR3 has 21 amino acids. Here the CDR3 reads CASSVAKGITGLAEFEETQYF. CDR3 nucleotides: TGTGCCAGCAGCGTAGCTAAAGGAATAACTGGACTAGCCGAATTCGAAGAGACCCAGTACTTC. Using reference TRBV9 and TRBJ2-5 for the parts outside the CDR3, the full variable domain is DSGVTQTPKHLITATGQRVTLRCSPRSGDLSVYWYQQSLDQGLQFLIQYYNGEERAKGNILERFSAQQFPDLHSELNLSSLELGDSALYFCASSVAKGITGLAEFEETQYFGPGTRLLVL.

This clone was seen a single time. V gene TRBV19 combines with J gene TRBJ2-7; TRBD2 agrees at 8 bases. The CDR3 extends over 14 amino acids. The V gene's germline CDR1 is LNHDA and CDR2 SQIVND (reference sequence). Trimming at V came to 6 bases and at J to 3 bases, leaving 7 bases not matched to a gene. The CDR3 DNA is TGTGCCAGTAGCCCACTAGCGGCAGACTACGAGCAGTACTTC. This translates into CASSPLAADYEQYF.

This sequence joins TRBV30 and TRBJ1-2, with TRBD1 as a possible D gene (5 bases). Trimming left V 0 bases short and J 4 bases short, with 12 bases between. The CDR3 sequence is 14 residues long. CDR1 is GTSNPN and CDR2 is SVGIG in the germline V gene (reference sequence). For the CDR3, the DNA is TGTGCCTGGAGTGTACGGGGGAGATCCTATGGCTACACCTTC. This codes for CAWSVRGRSYGYTF.

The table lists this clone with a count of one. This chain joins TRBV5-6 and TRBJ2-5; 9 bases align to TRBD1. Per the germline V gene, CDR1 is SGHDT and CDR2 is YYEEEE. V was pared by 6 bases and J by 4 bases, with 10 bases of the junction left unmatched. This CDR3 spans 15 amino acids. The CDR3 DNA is TGTGCCAGCAACCAGAAGGGGACAGGGTCAGAGACCCAGTACTTC. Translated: CASNQKGTGSETQYF.

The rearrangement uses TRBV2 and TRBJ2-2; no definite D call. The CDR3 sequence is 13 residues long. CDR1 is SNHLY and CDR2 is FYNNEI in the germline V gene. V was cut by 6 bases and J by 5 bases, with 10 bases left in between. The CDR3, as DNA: TGTGCCAGCAGCGAACCCGTTACCGGGGAGCTGTTTTTT. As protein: CASSEPVTGELFF.

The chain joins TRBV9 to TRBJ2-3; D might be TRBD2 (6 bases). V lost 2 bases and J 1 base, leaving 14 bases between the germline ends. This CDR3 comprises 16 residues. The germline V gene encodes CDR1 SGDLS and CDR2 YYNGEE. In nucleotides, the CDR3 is TGTGCCAGCAGCGTGCCGCAGGAGGGCGGCACAGATACGCAGTATTTT. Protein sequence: CASSVPQEGGTDTQYF.

DNA for the CDR3: TGTGCCAGCAGCGGGACAGGGGCCCAAGAGACCCAGTACTTC. It translates to CASSGTGAQETQYF. The chain carries TRBV5-6 and TRBJ2-5; 10 bases align to TRBD1. The CDR3 sequence is 14 residues long. Trimming at V came to 4 bases and at J to 1 base, leaving 1 base not matched to a gene. CDR1 is SGHDT, CDR2 YYEEEE, per germline.

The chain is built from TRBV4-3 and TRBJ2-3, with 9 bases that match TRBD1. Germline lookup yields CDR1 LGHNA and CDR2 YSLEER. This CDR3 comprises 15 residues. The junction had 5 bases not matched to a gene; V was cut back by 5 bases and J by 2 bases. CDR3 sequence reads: CASSLTGGNTDTQYF. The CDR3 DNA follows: TGCGCCAGCAGCTTAACAGGGGGCAACACAGATACGCAGTATTTT.

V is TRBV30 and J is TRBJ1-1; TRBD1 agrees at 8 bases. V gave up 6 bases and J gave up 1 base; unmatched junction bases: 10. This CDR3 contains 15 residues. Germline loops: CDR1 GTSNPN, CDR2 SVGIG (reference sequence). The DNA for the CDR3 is TGTGCCTGTTCCCGACAGGGGAAAAGGAACACTGAAGCTTTCTTT. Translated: CACSRQGKRNTEAFF.

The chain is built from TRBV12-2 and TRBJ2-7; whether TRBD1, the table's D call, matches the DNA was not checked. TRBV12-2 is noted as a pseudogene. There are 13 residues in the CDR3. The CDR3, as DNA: TGTGCAAGTCGCTGGGGACAGGTCTACGAGCAGTACTTC. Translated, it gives CASRWGQVYEQYF.

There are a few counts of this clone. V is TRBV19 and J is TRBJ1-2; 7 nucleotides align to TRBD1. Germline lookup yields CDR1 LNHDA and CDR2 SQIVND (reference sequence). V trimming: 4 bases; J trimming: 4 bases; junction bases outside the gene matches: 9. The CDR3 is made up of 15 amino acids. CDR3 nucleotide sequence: TGTGCCAGTAGTACCTTAAACCAGGGGGGCTATGGCTACACCTTC. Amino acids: CASSTLNQGGYGYTF.

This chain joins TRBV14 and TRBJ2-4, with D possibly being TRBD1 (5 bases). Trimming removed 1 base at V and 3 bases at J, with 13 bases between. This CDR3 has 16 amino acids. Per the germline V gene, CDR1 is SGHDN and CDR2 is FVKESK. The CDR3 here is CASSQGKGANKNIQYF. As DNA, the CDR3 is TGTGCCAGCAGCCAAGGGAAAGGGGCGAACAAAAACATTCAGTACTTC.

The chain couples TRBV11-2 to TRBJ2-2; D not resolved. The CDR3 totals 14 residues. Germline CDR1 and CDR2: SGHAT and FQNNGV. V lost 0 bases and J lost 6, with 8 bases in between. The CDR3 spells CASSLDLRSGELFF. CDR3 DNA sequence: TGTGCCAGCAGCTTAGATCTGAGATCCGGGGAGCTGTTTTTT.

The CDR3 bases are TGCGCCAGCAGCCAAGATTTTGGACAGGGGAATTCACCCCTCCACTTT. Translated, it gives CASSQDFGQGNSPLHF. The chain links TRBV4-1 to TRBJ1-6; the match to TRBD1 covers 9 bases. V shed 0 bases, J shed 7 bases, and the junction held 4 bases outside the gene matches. Germline V gene lookup returns CDR1 MGHRA and CDR2 YSYEKL. The CDR3 length is 16 residues.

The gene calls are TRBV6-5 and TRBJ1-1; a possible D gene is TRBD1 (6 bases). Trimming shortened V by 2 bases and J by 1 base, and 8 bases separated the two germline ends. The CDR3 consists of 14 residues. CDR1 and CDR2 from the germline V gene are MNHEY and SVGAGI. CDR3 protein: CASSYMTGNTEAFF. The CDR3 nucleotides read TGTGCCAGCAGTTACATGACAGGGAACACTGAAGCTTTCTTT.

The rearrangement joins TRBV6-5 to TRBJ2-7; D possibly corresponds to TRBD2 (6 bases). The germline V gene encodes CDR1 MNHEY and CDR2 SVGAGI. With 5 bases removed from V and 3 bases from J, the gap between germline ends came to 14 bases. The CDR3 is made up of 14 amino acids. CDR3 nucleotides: TGTGCCAGCAGTACCCCGGGACTCCGCTACGAGCAGTACTTC. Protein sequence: CASSTPGLRYEQYF.

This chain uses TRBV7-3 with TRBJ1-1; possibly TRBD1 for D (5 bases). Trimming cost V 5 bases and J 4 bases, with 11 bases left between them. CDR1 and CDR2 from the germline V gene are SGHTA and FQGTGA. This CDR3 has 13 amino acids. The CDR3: CASSDQGGTEAFF. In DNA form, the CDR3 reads TGTGCCAGCAGCGACCAGGGTGGCACTGAAGCTTTCTTT.

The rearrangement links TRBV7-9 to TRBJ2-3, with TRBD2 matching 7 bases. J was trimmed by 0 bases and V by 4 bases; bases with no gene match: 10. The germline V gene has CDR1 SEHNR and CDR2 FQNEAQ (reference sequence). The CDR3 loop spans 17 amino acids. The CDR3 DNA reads TGTGCCAGCAGCTCTATGCGGGAGCGGCACAGCACAGATACGCAGTATTTT. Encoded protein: CASSSMRERHSTDTQYF. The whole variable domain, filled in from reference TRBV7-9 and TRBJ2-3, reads DTGVSQNPRHKITKRGQNVTFRCDPISEHNRLYWYRQTLGQGPEFLTYFQNEAQLEKSRLLSDRFSAERPKGSFSTLEIQRTEQGDSAMYLCASSSMRERHSTDTQYFGPGTRLTVL.

DNA of the CDR3: TGTGCCAGCAGTGGGACAGGGTTCTCCATAGCCAAAAACATTCAGTACTTC. Protein: CASSGTGFSIAKNIQYF. This chain joins TRBV6-1 and TRBJ2-4, with 8 nucleotides matching TRBD1. V lost 4 bases to trimming and J lost 0 bases; unmatched junction nucleotides: 8. The CDR3 covers 17 residues. Germline CDR1 and CDR2: MNHNS and SASEGT.

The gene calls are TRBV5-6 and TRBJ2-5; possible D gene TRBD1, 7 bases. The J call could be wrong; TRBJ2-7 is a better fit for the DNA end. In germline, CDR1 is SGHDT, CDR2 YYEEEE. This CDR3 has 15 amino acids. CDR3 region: CASSWSAGQSYEQYF. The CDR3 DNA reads TGTGCCAGCAGCTGGTCGGCGGGACAGTCGTACGAGCAGTACTTC.

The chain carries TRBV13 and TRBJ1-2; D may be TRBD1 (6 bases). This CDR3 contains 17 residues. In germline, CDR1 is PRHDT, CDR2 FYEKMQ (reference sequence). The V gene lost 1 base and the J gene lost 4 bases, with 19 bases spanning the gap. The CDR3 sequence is CASSLVGPTGIVYGYTF. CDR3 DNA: TGTGCCAGCAGCTTAGTTGGGCCTACAGGGATAGTCTATGGCTACACCTTC.

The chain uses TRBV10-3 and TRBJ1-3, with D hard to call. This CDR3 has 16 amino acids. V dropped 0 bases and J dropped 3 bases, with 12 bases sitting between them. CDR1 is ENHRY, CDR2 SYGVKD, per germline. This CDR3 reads CAISESAGGFGNTIYF. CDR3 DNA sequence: TGTGCCATCAGTGAGTCTGCCGGAGGTTTTGGAAACACCATATATTTT.

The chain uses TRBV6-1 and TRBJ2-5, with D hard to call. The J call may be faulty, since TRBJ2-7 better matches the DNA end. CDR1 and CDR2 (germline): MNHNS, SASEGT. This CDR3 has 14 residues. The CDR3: CASSKATPRSEQYF. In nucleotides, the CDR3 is TGTGCCAGCTCCAAAGCCACCCCGAGGAGCGAGCAGTACTTC.

CDR3 sequence: CASSPLEGTASTDTQYF. Written as DNA, the CDR3 is TGTGCCAGCTCACCACTAGAAGGGACAGCTAGCACAGATACGCAGTATTTT. The rearrangement joins TRBV18 to TRBJ2-3; 7 nucleotides align to TRBD1. The V gene's germline CDR1 is KGHSH and CDR2 LQKENI. CDR3 size: 17 residues. The junction had 7 bases not matched to a gene; V was cut back by 1 base and J by 0 bases. Full variable domain (outside the CDR3, taken from reference TRBV18 and TRBJ2-3): NAGVMQNPRHLVRRRGQEARLRCSPMKGHSHVYWYRQLPEEGLKFMVYLQKENIIDESGMPKERFSAEFPKEGPSILRIQQVVRGDSAAYFCASSPLEGTASTDTQYFGPGTRLTVL.

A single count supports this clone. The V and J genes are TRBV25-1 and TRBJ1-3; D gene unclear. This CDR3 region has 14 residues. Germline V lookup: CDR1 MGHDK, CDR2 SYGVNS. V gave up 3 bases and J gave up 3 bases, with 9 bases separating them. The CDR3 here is CASSDSGSGNTIYF. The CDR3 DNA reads TGTGCCAGCAGTGATTCCGGGAGTGGAAACACCATATATTTT.

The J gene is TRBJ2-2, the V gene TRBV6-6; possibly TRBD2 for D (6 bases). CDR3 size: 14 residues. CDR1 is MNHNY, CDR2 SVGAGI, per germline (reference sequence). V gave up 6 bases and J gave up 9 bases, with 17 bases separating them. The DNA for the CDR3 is TGTGCCAGCAGACCTACGGGACTCAGGAGGGAGCTGTTTTTT. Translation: CASRPTGLRRELFF.

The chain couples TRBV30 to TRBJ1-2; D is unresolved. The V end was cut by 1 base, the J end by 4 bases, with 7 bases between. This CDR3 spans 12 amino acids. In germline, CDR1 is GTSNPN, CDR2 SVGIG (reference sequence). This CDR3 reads CAWSAHSYGYTF. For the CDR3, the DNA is TGTGCCTGGAGTGCACACAGCTATGGCTACACCTTC.